Presented here are 12 T cell receptor beta chains from one specimen sequenced in a study of shared clonotypes between healthy human individuals. TCRdb's copy holds only in-frame clones and misses some; the assay was immunoSEQ multiplex PCR. The sample holds around 430,000 clones, roughly 83% seen once. Source material: PBMCs. These receptors were taken from a woman aged 35 to 49 in good health. Some clones in this sample may be carry-over from other donors' samples.

V gene TRBV6-5 combines with J gene TRBJ2-1, with unresolved D. There are 11 residues in the CDR3. Looked up from germline, CDR1 is MNHEY and CDR2 is SVGAGI. V was pared by 6 bases and J by 10 bases, with 10 bases between. The CDR3 DNA follows: TGTGCCAGCAGCCGACTGGGCGAGCAGTTCTTC. Protein product: CASSRLGEQFF.

With respect to this clone: Within the sample, other DNA sequences also encode this same CDR3. The chain joins TRBV27 to TRBJ1-2; the D gene is possibly TRBD1 (6 bases). V gave up 4 bases and J gave up 5 bases, with 14 bases separating them. Looked up from germline, CDR1 is MNHEY and CDR2 is SMNVEV (reference sequence). CDR3 length: 14 residues. The CDR3 region has the DNA TGTGCCAGCAGTTGGGGACGAGGGGGGTATGGCTACACCTTC. Amino acid sequence: CASSWGRGGYGYTF.

This chain connects TRBV7-9 to TRBJ1-4; 7 bases line up with TRBD1. The germline V gene encodes CDR1 SEHNR and CDR2 FQNEAQ (reference sequence). Trimming cost V 5 bases and J 6 bases; bases outside gene matches: 6. This CDR3 contains 14 residues. In DNA, the CDR3 is TGTGCCAGCAGCCCAGGACAGGTAGATGAAAAACTGTTTTTT. Encoded protein: CASSPGQVDEKLFF.

The V and J genes are TRBV7-2 and TRBJ2-7; 7 bases are shared with TRBD2. There are 14 residues in the CDR3. Germline V gives CDR1 SGHTA, CDR2 FQGNSA. V was clipped by 0 bases and J by 5 bases; unmatched bases: 4. The CDR3 bases are TGTGCCAGCAGCTTAGCTGCGGGAGTCAACGAGCAGTACTTC. It yields the protein CASSLAAGVNEQYF.

Only a few counts were recorded for this clone. The chain is built from TRBV10-3 and TRBJ2-3; TRBD2 might be the D (5 bases). This CDR3 contains 13 residues. Per the germline V gene, CDR1 is ENHRY and CDR2 is SYGVKD. Trimming left V 6 bases short and J 6 bases short, with 13 bases between. The CDR3 protein is CAIRGEAFDTQYF. CDR3 sequence (DNA): TGTGCCATCAGGGGAGAGGCATTCGATACGCAGTATTTT.

The V and J genes are TRBV18 and TRBJ1-1; D remains ambiguous. CDR3 size: 13 residues. Trimming took 4 bases from V and 0 from J, leaving 6 bases between them. Looked up from germline, CDR1 is KGHSH and CDR2 is LQKENI. This CDR3 reads CASSQRMNTEAFF. The DNA for the CDR3 is TGTGCCAGCTCACAAAGGATGAACACTGAAGCTTTCTTT.

V usage is TRBV7-8 and J usage is TRBJ2-7; D ambiguous. Trimming took 1 base from V and 2 from J, leaving 30 bases between them. CDR1 SGHVS and CDR2 FQNEAQ come from the germline V gene. This CDR3 has 21 residues. CDR3 DNA sequence: TGTGCCAGCAGCTTAGTGAGTTTCCGCAGCCTAAGGGAAATAAAACCCTACGAGCAGTACTTC. Encoded protein: CASSLVSFRSLREIKPYEQYF.

This clone has just one count. The chain links TRBV5-1 to TRBJ2-3; D ambiguous. This CDR3 comprises 16 residues. V was pared by 3 bases and J by 1 base, with 15 bases between. CDR1 is SGHRS, CDR2 YFSETQ, per germline. The CDR3 sequence: CASSSTLVGGTDTQYF. The CDR3 DNA reads TGCGCCAGCAGCTCGACCCTGGTTGGTGGCACAGATACGCAGTATTTT.

The V gene is TRBV7-9, the J gene TRBJ2-4, with D possibly TRBD1 on 8 matching bases. Germline loops: CDR1 SEHNR, CDR2 FQNEAQ (reference sequence). Trimming pared 4 bases from V and 1 base from J, leaving 17 bases between. The CDR3 covers 17 residues. The CDR3 loop reads CASSSTDREGAKNIQYF. The CDR3 bases are TGTGCCAGCAGCTCGACGGACAGGGAGGGGGCCAAAAACATTCAGTACTTC.

This clone was counted only a few times. J is TRBJ2-1 and V is TRBV6-5, with a weak D call TRBD2 (6 bases). V lost 0 bases and J lost 14, with 20 bases in between. The CDR3 covers 15 residues. Germline V gene lookup returns CDR1 MNHEY and CDR2 SVGAGI. In DNA form, the CDR3 reads TGTGCCAGCAGTTACTCCTCGGGAGCGTGGTTATCGGAGTTCTTC. Translating gives CASSYSSGAWLSEFF.

This clone was counted between two and nine times. Additional DNA sequences in this sample encode the identical CDR3. The genes are TRBV28 and TRBJ1-2; 8 bases line up with TRBD1. Germline CDR1 and CDR2: MDHEN and SYDVKM. Germline trimming cut 2 bases from V and 4 bases from J; bases unmatched to any gene: 3. This CDR3 region has 14 residues. CDR3 amino acids: CASSLGTGIYGYTF. DNA of the CDR3: TGTGCCAGCAGTTTAGGGACAGGCATCTATGGCTACACCTTC.

The chain carries TRBV19 and TRBJ2-7; D is ambiguous. The CDR3 runs 15 residues. Deletions cut 4 bases from V and 3 bases from J, with 16 bases between. Germline V gene data show CDR1 as LNHDA and CDR2 as SQIVND (reference sequence). CDR3 nucleotide sequence: TGTGCCAGTAGTACCGGAGCCACACAATACTACGAGCAGTACTTC. Translated: CASSTGATQYYEQYF.